This TCR beta chain was obtained from a study of blood T cell repertoires in COVID-19. A single count supports this clone. The repertoire was sequenced with immunoSEQ multiplex PCR; TCRdb's copy has only in-frame clones and lacks some. The sample records around 77,000 clones, about 80% being singletons. The germline V and J ends were trimmed by 3 bases and 9 bases, with 12 bases remaining between them. The CDR3 runs to 13 residues. The V gene's germline CDR1 is SGHTA and CDR2 FQGNSA. This chain joins TRBV7-2 and TRBJ1-5; no definite D call. The origin of this receptor is a human donor in a cohort sampled during active COVID-19. Specimen: peripheral blood. The CDR3 here is CASSFPGTGPQHF. The CDR3 DNA follows: TGTGCCAGCAGCTTTCCGGGAACTGGGCCCCAGCATTTT.